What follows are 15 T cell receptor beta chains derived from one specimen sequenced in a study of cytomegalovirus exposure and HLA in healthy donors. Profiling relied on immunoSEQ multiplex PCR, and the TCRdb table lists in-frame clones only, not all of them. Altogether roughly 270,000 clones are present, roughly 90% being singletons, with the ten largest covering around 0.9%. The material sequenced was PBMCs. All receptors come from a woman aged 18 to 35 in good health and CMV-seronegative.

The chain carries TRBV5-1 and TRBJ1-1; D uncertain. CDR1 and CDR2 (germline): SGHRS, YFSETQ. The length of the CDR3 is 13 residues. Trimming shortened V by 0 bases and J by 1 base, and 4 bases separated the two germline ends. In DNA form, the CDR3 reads TGCGCCAGCAGCTTGGACACGAACACTGAAGCTTTCTTT. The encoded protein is CASSLDTNTEAFF.

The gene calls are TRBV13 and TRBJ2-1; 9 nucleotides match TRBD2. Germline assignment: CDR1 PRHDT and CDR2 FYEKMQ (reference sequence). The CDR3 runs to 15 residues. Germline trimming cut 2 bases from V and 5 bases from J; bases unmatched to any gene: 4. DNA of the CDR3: TGTGCCAGCAGCTTATGGGCTAGCGGGGACAATGAGCAGTTCTTC. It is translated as CASSLWASGDNEQFF.

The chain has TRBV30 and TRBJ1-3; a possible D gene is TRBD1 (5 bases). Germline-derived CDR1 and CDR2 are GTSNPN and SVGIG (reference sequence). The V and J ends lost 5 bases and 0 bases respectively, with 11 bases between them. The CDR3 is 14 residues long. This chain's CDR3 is CAWVGAASGNTIYF. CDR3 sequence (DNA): TGTGCCTGGGTTGGGGCAGCCTCTGGAAACACCATATATTTT.

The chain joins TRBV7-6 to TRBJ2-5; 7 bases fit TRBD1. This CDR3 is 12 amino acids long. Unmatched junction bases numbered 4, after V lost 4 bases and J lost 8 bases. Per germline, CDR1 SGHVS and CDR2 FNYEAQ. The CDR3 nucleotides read TGTGCCAGCAGCTCAGGGGGAAGAACCCAGTACTTC. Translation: CASSSGGRTQYF.

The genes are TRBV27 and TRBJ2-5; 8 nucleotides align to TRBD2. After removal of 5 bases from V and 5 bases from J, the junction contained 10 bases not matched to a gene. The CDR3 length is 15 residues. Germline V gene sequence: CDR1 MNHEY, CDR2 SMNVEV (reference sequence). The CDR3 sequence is CASSPQAGVVETQYF. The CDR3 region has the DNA TGTGCCAGCAGTCCTCAAGCGGGAGTGGTGGAGACCCAGTACTTC.

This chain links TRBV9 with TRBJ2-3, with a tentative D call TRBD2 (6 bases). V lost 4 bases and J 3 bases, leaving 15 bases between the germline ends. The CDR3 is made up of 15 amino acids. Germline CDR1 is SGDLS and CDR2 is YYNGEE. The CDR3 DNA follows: TGTGCCAGCAGCCCCCGGGACTCTCCTACAGATACGCAGTATTTT. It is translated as CASSPRDSPTDTQYF.

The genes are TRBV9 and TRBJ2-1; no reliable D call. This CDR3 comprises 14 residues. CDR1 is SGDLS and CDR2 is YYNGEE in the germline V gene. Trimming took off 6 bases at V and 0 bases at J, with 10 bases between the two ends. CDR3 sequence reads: CASIVGLSYNEQFF. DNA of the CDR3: TGTGCCAGCATCGTGGGCCTCTCCTACAATGAGCAGTTCTTC.

The CDR3 protein is CASSSAGMYTEAFF. The DNA for the CDR3 is TGTGCCAGTAGTAGCGCAGGTATGTACACTGAAGCTTTCTTT. This chain joins TRBV19 and TRBJ1-1, with unresolved D. The CDR3 sequence is 14 residues long. The V gene's germline CDR1 is LNHDA and CDR2 SQIVND (reference sequence). Trimming removed 4 bases from V and 3 bases from J, with 12 bases in between.

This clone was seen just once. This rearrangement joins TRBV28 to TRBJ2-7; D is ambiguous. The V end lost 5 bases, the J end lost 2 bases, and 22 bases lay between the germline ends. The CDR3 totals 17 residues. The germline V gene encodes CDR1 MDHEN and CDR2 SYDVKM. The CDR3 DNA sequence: TGTGCCAGCAGTCCTCCCTTCTCAAGAGTCCCCCCCTACGAGCAGTACTTC. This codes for CASSPPFSRVPPYEQYF.

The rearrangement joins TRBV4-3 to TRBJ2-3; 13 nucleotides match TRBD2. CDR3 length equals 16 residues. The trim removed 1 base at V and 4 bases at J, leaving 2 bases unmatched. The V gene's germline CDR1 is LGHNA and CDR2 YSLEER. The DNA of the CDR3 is TGCGCCAGCAGCCAAGGAGGGACTAGCGGGGCAGATACGCAGTATTTT. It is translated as CASSQGGTSGADTQYF.

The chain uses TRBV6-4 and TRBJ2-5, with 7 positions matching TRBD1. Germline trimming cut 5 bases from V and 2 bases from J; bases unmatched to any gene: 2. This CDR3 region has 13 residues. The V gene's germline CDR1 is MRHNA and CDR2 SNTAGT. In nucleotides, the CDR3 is TGTGCCAGCAGTAGGGACAGTCAAGAGACCCAGTACTTC. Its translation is CASSRDSQETQYF.

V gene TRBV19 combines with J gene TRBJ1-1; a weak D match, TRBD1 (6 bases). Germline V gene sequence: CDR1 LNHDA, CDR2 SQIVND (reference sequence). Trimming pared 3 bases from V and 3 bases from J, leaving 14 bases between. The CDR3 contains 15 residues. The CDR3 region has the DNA TGTGCCAGTAGTATCCAGGGGTGGATGGACACTGAAGCTTTCTTT. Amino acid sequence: CASSIQGWMDTEAFF.

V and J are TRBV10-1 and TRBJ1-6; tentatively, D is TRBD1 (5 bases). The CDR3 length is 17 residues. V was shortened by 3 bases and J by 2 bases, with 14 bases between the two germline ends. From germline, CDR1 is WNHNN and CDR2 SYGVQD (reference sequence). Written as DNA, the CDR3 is TGCGCCAGCAGTGAACGGAGGGGCAGGCCCTATAATTCACCCCTCCACTTT. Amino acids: CASSERRGRPYNSPLHF.

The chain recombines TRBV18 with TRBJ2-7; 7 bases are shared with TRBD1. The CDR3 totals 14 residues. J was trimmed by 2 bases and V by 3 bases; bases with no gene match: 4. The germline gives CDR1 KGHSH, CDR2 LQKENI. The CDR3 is CASSPGQRAYEQYF. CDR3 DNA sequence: TGTGCCAGCTCACCGGGACAGAGGGCCTACGAGCAGTACTTC.

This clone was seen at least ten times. The CDR3 coding sequence is TGTGCTAGTGGGGGGACAGGGGGCTCCTACAATGAGCAGTTCTTC. Its translation: CASGGTGGSYNEQFF. The gene calls are TRBV12-5 and TRBJ2-1; 11 bases align to TRBD1. In germline, CDR1 is LGHNT, CDR2 FRNRAP. The junction had 1 base not matched to a gene; V was cut back by 6 bases and J by 0 bases. This CDR3 has 15 residues.